The clone carrying this T cell receptor beta chain was seen at least ten times. The antigen remains unidentified. This sample is part of a study of CD8 T cells in ankylosing spondylitis. The study's findings and limits: Significantly higher representation of disease-linked clones was reported for matched ankylosing spondylitis synovial fluid. Among TCR beta sequences, a motif of roughly 8 highly homologous variants appeared characteristic of ankylosing spondylitis blood. Earlier reports found some motif variants in synovial fluid and blood in reactive arthritis.

Each CDR3 protein is one row after TCRdb ran MiXCR on the 5' RACE reads. This sample has around 130,000 distinct CDR3 sequences, with roughly 13% found just once. V lost 3 bases and J lost 4; bases outside the gene matches: 4. This CDR3 is 15 amino acids long. Germline CDR1 LNHNV, CDR2 YYDKDF (reference sequence). This TCR derives from a female donor with ankylosing spondylitis or in good health (not recorded which). The V gene is TRBV15, the J gene TRBJ2-3; 10 bases match TRBD2. The sequenced sample consisted of blood, either unsorted or a sorted T cell fraction (not recorded which). In DNA form, the CDR3 reads TGTGCCACCAGCAGGGCTACTAGCGGGGCAGATACGCAGTATTTT. This codes for CATSRATSGADTQYF.